The table lists the clone carrying this TCR beta chain with many counts. Its antigen remains unidentified. TCR beta CDR3 regions were amplified from RNA transcripts. RT-PCR with HTBI primers came first, then second-round multiplex PCR. TCRdb re-called the multiplex PCR reads with MiXCR, one entry per CDR3 protein. Of over a million distinct CDR3 sequences in the sample, 35% to 40% were seen once. The sample belongs to a study of Graves' ophthalmopathy and Graves' hyperthyroidism. Overall study findings and caveats: The model predicted ophthalmopathy progression with 60% to 71% sensitivity and around 72% specificity. Among expanded thyroid clonotypes above 0.001 frequency, most also occurred in blood.

Sequenced input: peripheral blood or thyroid tissue (not recorded which). The clonotype comes from an adult man with Graves' hyperthyroidism.

DNA of the CDR3: TGTGCCAGCAGTTACTCAACAGGCTCTGGGGCCAACGTCCTGACTTTC. It codes for CASSYSTGSGANVLTF. The chain employs TRBV6-2 or TRBV6-3 and TRBJ2-6, with TRBD1 as a possible D gene (5 bases). Between the trimmed V and J ends, which lost 0 bases and 0 bases, there was a span of 6 bases. Per the germline V gene, CDR1 is MNHEY and CDR2 is SVGEGT. This CDR3 has 16 residues.